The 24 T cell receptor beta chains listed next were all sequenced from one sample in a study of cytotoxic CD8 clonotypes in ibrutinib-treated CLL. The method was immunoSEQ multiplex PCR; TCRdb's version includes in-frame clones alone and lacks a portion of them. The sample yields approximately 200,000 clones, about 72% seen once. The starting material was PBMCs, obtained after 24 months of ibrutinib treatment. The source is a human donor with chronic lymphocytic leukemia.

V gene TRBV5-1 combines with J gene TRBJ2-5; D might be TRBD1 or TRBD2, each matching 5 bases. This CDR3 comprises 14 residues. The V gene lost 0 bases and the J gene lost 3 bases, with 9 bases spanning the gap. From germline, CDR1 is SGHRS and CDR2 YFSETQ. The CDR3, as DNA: TGCGCCAGCAGCTTGGGGGGGACCAAAGAGACCCAGTACTTC. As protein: CASSLGGTKETQYF.

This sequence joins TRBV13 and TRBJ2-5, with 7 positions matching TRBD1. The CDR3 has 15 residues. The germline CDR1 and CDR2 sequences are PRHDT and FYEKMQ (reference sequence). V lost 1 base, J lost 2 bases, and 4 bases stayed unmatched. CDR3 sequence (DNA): TGTGCCAGCAGCTTAGCGTGGGGACAGCAAGAGACCCAGTACTTC. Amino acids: CASSLAWGQQETQYF.

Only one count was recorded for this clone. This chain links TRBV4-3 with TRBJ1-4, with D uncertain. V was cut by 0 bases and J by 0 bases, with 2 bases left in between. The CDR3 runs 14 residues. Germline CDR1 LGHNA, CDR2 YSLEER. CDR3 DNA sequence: TGCGCCAGCAGCCAAGATACAACTAATGAAAAACTGTTTTTT. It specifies CASSQDTTNEKLFF.

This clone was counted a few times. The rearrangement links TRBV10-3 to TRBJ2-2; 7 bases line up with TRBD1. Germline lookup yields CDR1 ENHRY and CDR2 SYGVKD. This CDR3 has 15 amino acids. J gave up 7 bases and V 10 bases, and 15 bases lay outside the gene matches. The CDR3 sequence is CASIGPRGQGGELFF. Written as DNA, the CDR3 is TGTGCCAGCATTGGTCCAAGGGGGCAAGGCGGGGAGCTGTTTTTT.

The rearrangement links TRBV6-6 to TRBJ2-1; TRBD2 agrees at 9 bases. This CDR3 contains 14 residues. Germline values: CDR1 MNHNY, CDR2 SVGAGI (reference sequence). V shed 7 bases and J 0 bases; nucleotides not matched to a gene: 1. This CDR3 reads CASKTSGSYNEQFF. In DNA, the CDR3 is TGTGCCAGCAAGACTAGCGGCTCCTACAATGAGCAGTTCTTC.

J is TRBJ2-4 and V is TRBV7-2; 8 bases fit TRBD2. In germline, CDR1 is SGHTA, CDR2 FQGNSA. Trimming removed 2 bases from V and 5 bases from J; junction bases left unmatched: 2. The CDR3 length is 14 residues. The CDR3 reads CASSLNSGENIQYF. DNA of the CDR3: TGTGCCAGCAGCTTAAATAGCGGGGAAAACATTCAGTACTTC.

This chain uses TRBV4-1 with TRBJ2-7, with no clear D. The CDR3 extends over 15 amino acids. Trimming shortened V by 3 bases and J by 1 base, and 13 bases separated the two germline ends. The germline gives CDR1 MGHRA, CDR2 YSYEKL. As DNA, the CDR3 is TGCGCCAGCAGCCATTCATCCCGAGGATCCTACGAGCAGTACTTC. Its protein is CASSHSSRGSYEQYF.

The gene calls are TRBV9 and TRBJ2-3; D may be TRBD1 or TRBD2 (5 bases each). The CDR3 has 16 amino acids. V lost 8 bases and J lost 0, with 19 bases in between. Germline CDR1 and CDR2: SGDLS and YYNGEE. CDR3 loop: CASTRDEKSSTDTQYF. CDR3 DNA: TGTGCCAGTACCCGGGACGAGAAATCTAGCACAGATACGCAGTATTTT.

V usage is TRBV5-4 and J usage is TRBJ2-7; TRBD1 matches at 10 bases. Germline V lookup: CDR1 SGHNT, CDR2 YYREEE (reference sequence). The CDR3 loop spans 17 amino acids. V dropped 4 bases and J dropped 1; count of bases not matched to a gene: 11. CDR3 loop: CASSPTAGTGASYEQYF. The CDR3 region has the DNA TGTGCCAGCAGCCCGACCGCCGGGACAGGGGCTTCCTACGAGCAGTACTTC. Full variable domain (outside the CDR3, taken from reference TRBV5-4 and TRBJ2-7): ETGVTQSPTHLIKTRGQQVTLRCSSQSGHNTVSWYQQALGQGPQFIFQYYREEENGRGNFPPRFSGLQFPNYSSELNVNALELDDSALYLCASSPTAGTGASYEQYFGPGTRLTVT.

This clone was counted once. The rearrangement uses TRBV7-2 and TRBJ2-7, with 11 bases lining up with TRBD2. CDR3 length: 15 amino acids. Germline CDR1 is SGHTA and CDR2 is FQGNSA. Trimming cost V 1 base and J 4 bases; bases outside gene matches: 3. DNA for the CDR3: TGTGCCAGCAGCTTAGGGATAGCGGGAGGGTACGAGCAGTACTTC. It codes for CASSLGIAGGYEQYF. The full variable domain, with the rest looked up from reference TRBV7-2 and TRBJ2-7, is GAGVSQSPSNKVTEKGKDVELRCDPISGHTALYWYRQSLGQGLEFLIYFQGNSAPDKSGLPSDRFSAERTGGSVSTLTIQRTQQEDSAVYLCASSLGIAGGYEQYFGPGTRLTVT.

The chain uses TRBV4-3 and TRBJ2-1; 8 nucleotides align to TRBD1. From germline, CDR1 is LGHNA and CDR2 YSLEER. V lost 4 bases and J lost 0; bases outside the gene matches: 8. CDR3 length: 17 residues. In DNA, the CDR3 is TGCGCCAGCAGCCCGCGTGTCGGACAGGGCTCCTACAATGAGCAGTTCTTC. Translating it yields CASSPRVGQGSYNEQFF.

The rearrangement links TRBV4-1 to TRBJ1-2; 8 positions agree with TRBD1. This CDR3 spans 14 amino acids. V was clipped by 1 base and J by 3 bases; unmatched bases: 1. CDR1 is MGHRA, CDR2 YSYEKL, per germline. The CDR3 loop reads CASSQGTGHYGYTF. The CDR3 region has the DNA TGCGCCAGCAGCCAAGGGACAGGGCACTATGGCTACACCTTC.

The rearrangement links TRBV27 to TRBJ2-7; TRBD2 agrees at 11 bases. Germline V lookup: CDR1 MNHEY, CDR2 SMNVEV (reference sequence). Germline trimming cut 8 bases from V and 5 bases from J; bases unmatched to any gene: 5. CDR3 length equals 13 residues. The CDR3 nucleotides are TGTGCCAGCCGTAAACTAGCGGGAGACGAGCAGTACTTC. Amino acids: CASRKLAGDEQYF.

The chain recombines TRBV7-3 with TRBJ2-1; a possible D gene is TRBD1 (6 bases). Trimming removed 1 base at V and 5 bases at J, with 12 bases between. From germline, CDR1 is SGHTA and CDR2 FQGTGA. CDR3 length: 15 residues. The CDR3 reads CASSLRQGINNEQFF. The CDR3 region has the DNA TGTGCCAGCAGCTTAAGGCAGGGGATAAACAATGAGCAGTTCTTC.

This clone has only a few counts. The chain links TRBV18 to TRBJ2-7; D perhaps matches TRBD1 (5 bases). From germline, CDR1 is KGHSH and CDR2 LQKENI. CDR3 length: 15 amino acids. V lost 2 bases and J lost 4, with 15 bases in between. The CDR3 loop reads CASSPAGWGVYEQYF. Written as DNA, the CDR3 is TGTGCCAGCTCACCAGCCGGGTGGGGCGTGTACGAGCAGTACTTC.

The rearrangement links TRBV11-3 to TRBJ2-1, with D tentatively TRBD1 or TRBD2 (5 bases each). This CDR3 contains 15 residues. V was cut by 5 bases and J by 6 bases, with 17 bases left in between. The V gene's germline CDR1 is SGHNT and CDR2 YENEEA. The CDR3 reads CASSPGRSSTNEQFF. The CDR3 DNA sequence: TGTGCCAGCAGCCCGGGACGGAGCTCTACCAATGAGCAGTTCTTC.

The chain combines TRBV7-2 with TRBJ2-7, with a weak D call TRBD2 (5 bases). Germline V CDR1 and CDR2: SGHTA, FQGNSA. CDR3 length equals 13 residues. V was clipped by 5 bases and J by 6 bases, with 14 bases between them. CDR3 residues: CASSPIRAGEQYF. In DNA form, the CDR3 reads TGTGCCAGCAGCCCCATCCGCGCGGGCGAGCAGTACTTC.

The CDR3 spells CASSQDGGEGSSPYNEQFF. CDR3 nucleotides: TGCGCCAGCAGCCAAGATGGGGGGGAGGGGTCCAGCCCCTACAATGAGCAGTTCTTC. The chain links TRBV4-3 to TRBJ2-1, with 7 bases matching TRBD2. Germline CDR1 reads LGHNA; CDR2 reads YSLEER. The CDR3 totals 19 residues. Unmatched junction bases numbered 13, after V lost 0 bases and J lost 2 bases.

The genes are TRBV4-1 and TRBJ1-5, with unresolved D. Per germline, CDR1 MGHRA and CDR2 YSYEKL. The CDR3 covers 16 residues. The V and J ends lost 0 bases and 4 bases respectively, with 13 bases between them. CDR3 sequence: CASSQDQGGVNQPQHF. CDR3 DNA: TGCGCCAGCAGCCAAGATCAAGGAGGAGTAAATCAGCCCCAGCATTTT.

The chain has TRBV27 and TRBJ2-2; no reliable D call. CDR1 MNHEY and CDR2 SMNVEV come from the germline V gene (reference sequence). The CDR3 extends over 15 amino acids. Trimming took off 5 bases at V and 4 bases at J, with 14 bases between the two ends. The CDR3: CASSPLWHSTGELFF. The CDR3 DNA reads TGTGCCAGCAGTCCGTTGTGGCACAGCACCGGGGAGCTGTTTTTT.

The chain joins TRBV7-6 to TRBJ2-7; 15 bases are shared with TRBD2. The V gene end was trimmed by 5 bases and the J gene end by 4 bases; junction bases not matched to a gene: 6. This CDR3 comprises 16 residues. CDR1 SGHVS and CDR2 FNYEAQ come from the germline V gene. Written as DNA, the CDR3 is TGTGCCAGCAGCACCGGGACTAGCGGGAGGTGGTACGAGCAGTACTTC. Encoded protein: CASSTGTSGRWYEQYF.

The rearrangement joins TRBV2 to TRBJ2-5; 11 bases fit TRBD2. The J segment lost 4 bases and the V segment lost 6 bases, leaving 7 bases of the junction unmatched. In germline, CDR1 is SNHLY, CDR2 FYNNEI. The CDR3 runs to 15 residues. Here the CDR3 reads CASSENGLAGETQYF. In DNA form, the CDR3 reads TGTGCCAGCAGCGAGAACGGACTAGCGGGAGAGACCCAGTACTTC.

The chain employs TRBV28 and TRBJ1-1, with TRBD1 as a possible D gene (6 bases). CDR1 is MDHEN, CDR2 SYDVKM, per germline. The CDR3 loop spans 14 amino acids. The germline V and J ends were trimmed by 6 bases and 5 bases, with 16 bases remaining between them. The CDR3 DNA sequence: TGTGCCAGCAGGGGGAGGGGGGCTGTTACTGAAGCTTTCTTT. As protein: CASRGRGAVTEAFF. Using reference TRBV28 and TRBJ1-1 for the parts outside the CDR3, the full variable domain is DVKVTQSSRYLVKRTGEKVFLECVQDMDHENMFWYRQDPGLGLRLIYFSYDVKMKEKGDIPEGYSVSREKKERFSLILESASTNQTSMYLCASRGRGAVTEAFFGQGTRLTVV.

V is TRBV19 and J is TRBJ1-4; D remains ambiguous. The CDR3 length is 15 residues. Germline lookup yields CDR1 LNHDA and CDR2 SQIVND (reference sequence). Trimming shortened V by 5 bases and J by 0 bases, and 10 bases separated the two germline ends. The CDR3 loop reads CASSWVVATNEKLFF. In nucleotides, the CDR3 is TGTGCCAGTAGTTGGGTCGTAGCAACTAATGAAAAACTGTTTTTT.